A single T cell receptor (beta chain) is shown here with its context. Its antigen remains unidentified. The data are from a study of cytomegalovirus exposure and HLA in healthy donors. Study outcomes and limitations: In a later analysis, a missense DCLRE1C variant was linked to TCR beta V- and J-gene trimming. A later analysis appeared to link common viral pathogens to several of the most significant clusters.

This PCR relied on a set of 60 Vbeta primers and 13 Jbeta primers. The table came from immunoSEQ multiplex PCR; TCRdb's copy has only in-frame clones and leaves some out. The table includes some 150,000 clones, around 80% detected once. The CDR3 runs 11 residues. Germline V gives CDR1 DFQATT, CDR2 SNEGSKA (reference sequence). V trimming: 6 bases; J trimming: 13 bases; junction bases outside the gene matches: 9. What was sequenced was PBMCs. This TCR derives from a woman between 45 and 65 years old in good health and CMV-seropositive. The chain recombines TRBV20-1 with TRBJ2-5; 9 nucleotides agree with TRBD1. CDR3 residues: CSATGQGIMYF. The CDR3 region has the DNA TGCAGTGCCACCGGACAGGGGATAATGTACTTC.